This T cell receptor beta chain was sequenced for a study of blood T cell repertoires in COVID-19. In the study overall: PBMCs, B-cell-depleted T cells, or T cells were the source of the cDNA or gDNA that made up the material.

Residents of about two dozen US areas, aged roughly 18 to 89 years, made up the participants. What the recovered Cohort 3 donors had was two negative PCRs, clearance, or symptom resolution. Unmatched junction bases numbered 0, after V lost 0 bases and J lost 4 bases. The CDR3 extends over 16 amino acids. Germline V gives CDR1 SGDLS, CDR2 YYNGEE. In the study's own analysis: Reference gene primers were amplified, and this amplification served to estimate nucleated cell counts. Profiled with immunoSEQ multiplex PCR; TCRdb holds only in-frame clones, not every one. V, J and clone size reflect that table, while D and trimming were determined from the DNA. The table has 250,000 to 350,000 clones, approximately 83% seen once; the top ten hold 3.5% to 5.5%.

V and J are TRBV9 and TRBJ2-2; 13 bases fit TRBD2. The sample taken for sequencing was PBMCs or T cells enriched from blood (not recorded which). The clonotype originates from a woman aged 25 to 39 who had recovered from COVID-19. In nucleotides, the CDR3 is TGTGCCAGCAGCGTAGGGACTAGCGGGAGCACCGGGGAGCTGTTTTTT. Translating gives CASSVGTSGSTGELFF. The whole variable domain, filled in from reference TRBV9 and TRBJ2-2, reads DSGVTQTPKHLITATGQRVTLRCSPRSGDLSVYWYQQSLDQGLQFLIQYYNGEERAKGNILERFSAQQFPDLHSELNLSSLELGDSALYFCASSVGTSGSTGELFFGEGSRLTVL.